This TCR beta chain emerged from a study of post-analysis software for immune sequencing data. For the study at large: The disease courses spanned relapsing-remitting, secondary progressive and progressive-relapsing forms of multiple sclerosis. Findings of the study overall: Patients carried roughly five TRBV segments more frequently than controls did, and TRBV5-6, TRBV5-1 and TRBV20-1 were among them.

V lost 5 bases and J lost 5, with 11 bases in between. The CDR3 runs to 13 residues. CDR1 is SGHTA, CDR2 FQGNSA, per germline. Each TCR beta cDNA library carried unique molecular identifiers. A single record per CDR3 protein comes from TCRdb applying MiXCR to the PCR reads. This table holds approximately 460,000 distinct CDR3 sequences, roughly 46% found once. The sample holds many counts of this clonotype. The antigen is undetermined. The TCR sequence derives from a girl aged 5 to 17 with multiple sclerosis. V and J are TRBV7-2 and TRBJ2-3; D gene ambiguous. The sample comprised blood. The CDR3 spells CASSDSILDTQYF. CDR3 sequence (DNA): TGTGCCAGCAGCGACTCCATTCTAGATACGCAGTATTTT.